This TCR beta chain was sequenced in a study of blood T cell repertoires in COVID-19. About the research overall: Whether acute or convalescent, the COVID-19 samples came from the United States, Italy and Spain. Sample material is recorded as cDNA or gDNA derived from T cells, B-cell-depleted T cells, or PBMCs.

The CDR3 runs to 13 residues. V was clipped by 5 bases and J by 7 bases, with 11 bases between them. The germline CDR1 and CDR2 sequences are KGHSH and LQKENI. In the authors' methods: Cell counts per sample came from amplifying reference gene primers. Using immunoSEQ multiplex PCR, the repertoire was profiled, and TCRdb retains in-frame clones only, with some absent. The DNA gave D and trimming, while V, J and clone size come from that table. The profile covers under 95,000 clones, with roughly four fifths appearing a single time and 1.2% taken by the ten largest. The chain combines TRBV18 with TRBJ2-2, with D perhaps matching TRBD1 (5 bases). The sequence derives from an elderly woman with acute or convalescent COVID-19. Sequencing used peripheral blood. The CDR3 bases are TGTGCCAGCTCATCAGGGCAGAACGGGGAGCTGTTTTTT. Translation gives CASSSGQNGELFF. Supplemented by reference TRBV18 and TRBJ2-2, the full variable domain reads NAGVMQNPRHLVRRRGQEARLRCSPMKGHSHVYWYRQLPEEGLKFMVYLQKENIIDESGMPKERFSAEFPKEGPSILRIQQVVRGDSAAYFCASSSGQNGELFFGEGSRLTVL.